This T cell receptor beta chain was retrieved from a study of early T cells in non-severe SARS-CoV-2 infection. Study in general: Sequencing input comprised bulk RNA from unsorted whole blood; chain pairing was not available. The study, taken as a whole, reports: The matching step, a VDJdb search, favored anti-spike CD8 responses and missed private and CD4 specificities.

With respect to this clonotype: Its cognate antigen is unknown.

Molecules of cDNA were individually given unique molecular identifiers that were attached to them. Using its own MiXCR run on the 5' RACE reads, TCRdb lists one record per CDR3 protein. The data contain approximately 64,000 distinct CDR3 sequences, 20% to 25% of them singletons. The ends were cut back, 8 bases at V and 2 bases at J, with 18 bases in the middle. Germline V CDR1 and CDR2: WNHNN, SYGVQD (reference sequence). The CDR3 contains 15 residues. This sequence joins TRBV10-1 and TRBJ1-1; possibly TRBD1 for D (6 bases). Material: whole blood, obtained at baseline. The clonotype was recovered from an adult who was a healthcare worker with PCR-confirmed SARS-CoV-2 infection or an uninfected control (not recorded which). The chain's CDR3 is CASYPGGGGNTEAFF. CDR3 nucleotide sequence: TGCGCCAGCTACCCTGGGGGGGGCGGAAACACTGAAGCTTTCTTT.